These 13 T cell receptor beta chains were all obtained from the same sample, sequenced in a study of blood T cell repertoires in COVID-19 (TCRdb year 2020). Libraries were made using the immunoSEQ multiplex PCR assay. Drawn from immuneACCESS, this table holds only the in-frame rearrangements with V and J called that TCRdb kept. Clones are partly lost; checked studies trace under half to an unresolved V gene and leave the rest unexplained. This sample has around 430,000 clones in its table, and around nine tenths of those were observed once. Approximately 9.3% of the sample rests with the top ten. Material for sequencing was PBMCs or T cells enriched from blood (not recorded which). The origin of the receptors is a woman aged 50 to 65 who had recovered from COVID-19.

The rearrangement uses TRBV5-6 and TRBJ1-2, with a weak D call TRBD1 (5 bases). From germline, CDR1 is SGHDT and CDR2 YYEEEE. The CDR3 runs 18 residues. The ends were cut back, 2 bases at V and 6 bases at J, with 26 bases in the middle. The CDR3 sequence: CASSFGATANPGPNGYTF. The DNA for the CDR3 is TGTGCCAGCAGCTTTGGGGCGACAGCAAACCCTGGGCCCAATGGCTACACCTTC.

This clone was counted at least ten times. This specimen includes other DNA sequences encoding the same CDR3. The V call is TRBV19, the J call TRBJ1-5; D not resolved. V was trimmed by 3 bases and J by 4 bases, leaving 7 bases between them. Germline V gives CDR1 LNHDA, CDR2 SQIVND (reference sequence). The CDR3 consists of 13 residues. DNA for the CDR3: TGTGCCAGTAGTATTTCGGGGAATCAGCCCCAGCATTTT. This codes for CASSISGNQPQHF.

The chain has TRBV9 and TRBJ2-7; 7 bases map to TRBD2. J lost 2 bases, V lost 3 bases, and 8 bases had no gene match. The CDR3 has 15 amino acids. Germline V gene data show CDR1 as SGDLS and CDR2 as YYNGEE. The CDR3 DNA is TGTGCCAGCAGCGACCTCTTTGGGGGGGCCTACGAGCAGTACTTC. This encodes CASSDLFGGAYEQYF.

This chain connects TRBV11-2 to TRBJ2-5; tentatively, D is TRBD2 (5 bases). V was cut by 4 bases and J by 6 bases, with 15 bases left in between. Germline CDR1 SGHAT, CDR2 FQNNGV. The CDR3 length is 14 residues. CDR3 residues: CASSSHGVVKTQYF. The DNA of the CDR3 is TGTGCCAGCAGCTCTCACGGGGTGGTAAAGACCCAGTACTTC.

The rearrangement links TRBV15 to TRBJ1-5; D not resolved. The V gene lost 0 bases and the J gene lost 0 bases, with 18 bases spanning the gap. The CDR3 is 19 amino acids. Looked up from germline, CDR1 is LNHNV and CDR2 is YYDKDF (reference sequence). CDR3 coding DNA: TGTGCCACCAGCAGAGATCTAATCTCCCCTGCAAATAGCAATCAGCCCCAGCATTTT. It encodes CATSRDLISPANSNQPQHF.

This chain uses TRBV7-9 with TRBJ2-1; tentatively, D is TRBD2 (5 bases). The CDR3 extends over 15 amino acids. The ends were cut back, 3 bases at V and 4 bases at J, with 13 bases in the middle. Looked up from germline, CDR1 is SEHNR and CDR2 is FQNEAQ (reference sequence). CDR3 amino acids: CASSFLMPGYNEQFF. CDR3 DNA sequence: TGTGCCAGCAGCTTCCTGATGCCGGGGTACAATGAGCAGTTCTTC.

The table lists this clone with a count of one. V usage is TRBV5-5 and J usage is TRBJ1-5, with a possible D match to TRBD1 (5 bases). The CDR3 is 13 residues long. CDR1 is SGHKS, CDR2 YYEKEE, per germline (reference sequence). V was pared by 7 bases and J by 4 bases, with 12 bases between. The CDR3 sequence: CASRGSSNQPQHF. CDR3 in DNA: TGTGCCAGCCGGGGGTCCTCAAATCAGCCCCAGCATTTT.

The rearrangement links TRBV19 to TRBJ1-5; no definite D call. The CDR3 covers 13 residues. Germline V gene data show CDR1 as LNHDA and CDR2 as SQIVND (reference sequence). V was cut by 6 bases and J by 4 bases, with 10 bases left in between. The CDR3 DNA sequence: TGTGCCAGTAGCCGGGGTAGAAATCAGCCCCAGCATTTT. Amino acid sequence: CASSRGRNQPQHF. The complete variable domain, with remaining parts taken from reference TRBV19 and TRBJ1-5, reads DGGITQSPKYLFRKEGQNVTLSCEQNLNHDAMYWYRQDPGQGLRLIYYSQIVNDFQKGDIAEGYSVSREKKESFPLTVTSAQKNPTAFYLCASSRGRNQPQHFGDGTRLSIL.

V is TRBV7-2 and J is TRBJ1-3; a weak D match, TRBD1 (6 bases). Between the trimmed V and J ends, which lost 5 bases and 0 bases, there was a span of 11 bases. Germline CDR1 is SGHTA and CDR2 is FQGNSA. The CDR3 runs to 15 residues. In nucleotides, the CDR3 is TGTGCCAGCAGCGTCGACAGGAGCTCTGGAAACACCATATATTTT. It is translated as CASSVDRSSGNTIYF.

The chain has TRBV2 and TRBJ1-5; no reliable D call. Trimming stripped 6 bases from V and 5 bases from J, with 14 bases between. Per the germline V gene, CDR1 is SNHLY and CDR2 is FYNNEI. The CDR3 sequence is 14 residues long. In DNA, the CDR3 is TGTGCCAGCAGAGAGGGAATCGCGTATCAGCCCCAGCATTTT. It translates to CASREGIAYQPQHF. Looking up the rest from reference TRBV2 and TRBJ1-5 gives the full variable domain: EPEVTQTPSHQVTQMGQEVILRCVPISNHLYFYWYRQILGQKVEFLVSFYNNEISEKSEIFDDQFSVERPDGSNFTLKIRSTKLEDSAMYFCASREGIAYQPQHFGDGTRLSIL.

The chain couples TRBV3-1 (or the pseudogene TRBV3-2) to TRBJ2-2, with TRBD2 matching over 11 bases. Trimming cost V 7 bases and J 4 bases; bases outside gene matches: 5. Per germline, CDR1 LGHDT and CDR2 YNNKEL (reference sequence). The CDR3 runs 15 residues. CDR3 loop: CASTSTSGATGELFF. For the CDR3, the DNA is TGTGCCAGCACCTCGACTAGCGGGGCCACCGGGGAGCTGTTTTTT.

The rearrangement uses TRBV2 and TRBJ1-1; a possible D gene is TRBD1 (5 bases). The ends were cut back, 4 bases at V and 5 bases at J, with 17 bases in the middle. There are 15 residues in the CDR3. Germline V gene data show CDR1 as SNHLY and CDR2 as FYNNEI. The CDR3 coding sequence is TGTGCCAGCAGTGCCTTAGGGCGGGGGGGAACTGAAGCTTTCTTT. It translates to CASSALGRGGTEAFF.

DNA for the CDR3: TGTGCCAGCAGCCCCTTCGTGGGACAGGGAACCGGGGAGCTGTTTTTT. Residues: CASSPFVGQGTGELFF. The gene calls are TRBV14 and TRBJ2-2, with 9 bases aligning to TRBD1. V shed 4 bases, J shed 5 bases, and the junction held 8 bases outside the gene matches. The CDR3 sequence is 16 residues long. CDR1 and CDR2 (germline): SGHDN, FVKESK. The full variable domain, its missing parts supplied by reference TRBV14 and TRBJ2-2, is EAGVTQFPSHSVIEKGQTVTLRCDPISGHDNLYWYRRVMGKEIKFLLHFVKESKQDESGMPNNRFLAERTGGTYSTLKVQPAELEDSGVYFCASSPFVGQGTGELFFGEGSRLTVL.